These 7 T cell receptor beta chains were sequenced from one sample in a study of blood T cell repertoires in COVID-19. The method was immunoSEQ multiplex PCR; TCRdb's version includes in-frame clones alone and lacks a portion of them. This table holds about 73,000 clones, approximately 80% found once. The sequencing sample was made of peripheral blood. These receptors were collected from a man in his sixties or seventies with COVID-19, enrolled during active disease.

The chain combines TRBV28 with TRBJ1-2; tentative D call: TRBD1 (6 bases). The CDR3 contains 13 residues. The germline gives CDR1 MDHEN, CDR2 SYDVKM. Trimming took 10 bases from V and 1 from J, leaving 13 bases between them. CDR3 amino acids: CANADSRNYGYTF. In DNA form, the CDR3 reads TGTGCCAACGCGGACAGCCGTAACTATGGCTACACCTTC.

On this clone: At one end, the junction sequence differs from germline, possibly due to a read error. The chain combines TRBV10-1 with TRBJ2-7; no firm D call. The germline V gene has CDR1 WNHNN and CDR2 SYGVQD (reference sequence). There are 9 residues in the CDR3. CDR3 protein: CASRCTESF. The CDR3 DNA is TGCGCCAGCAGATGTACAGAGAGTTTC.

This clone was detected once. The chain combines TRBV7-2 with TRBJ1-6; D is unresolved. The CDR3 length is 14 residues. The germline gives CDR1 SGHTA, CDR2 FQGNSA. With 5 bases removed from V and 7 bases from J, the gap between germline ends came to 12 bases. CDR3 protein: CASSLDGVNSPLHF. In nucleotides, the CDR3 is TGTGCCAGCAGCCTGGACGGGGTAAATTCACCCCTCCACTTT.

The chain combines TRBV3-1 (or the pseudogene TRBV3-2) with TRBJ2-7, with D maybe TRBD2 (6 bases). Trimming pared 0 bases from V and 6 bases from J, leaving 15 bases between. The CDR3 runs to 15 residues. CDR1 LGHDT and CDR2 YNNKEL come from the germline V gene (reference sequence). The CDR3 protein is CASSQDDSAGSEQYF. For the CDR3, the DNA is TGTGCCAGCAGCCAAGACGACTCCGCCGGGAGCGAGCAGTACTTC.

This chain joins TRBV18 and TRBJ2-1, with D possibly TRBD2 on 6 matching bases. Deletions cut 6 bases from V and 5 bases from J, with 14 bases between. The CDR3 covers 14 residues. Germline V gene data show CDR1 as KGHSH and CDR2 as LQKENI. CDR3: CASSPGLSDNEQFF. The CDR3 nucleotides read TGTGCCAGCTCGCCGGGACTTTCGGACAATGAGCAGTTCTTC.

The V call is TRBV6-5, the J call TRBJ1-6; TRBD1 is a possible D gene (6 bases). Deletions cut 7 bases from V and 10 bases from J, with 14 bases between. The CDR3 contains 13 residues. Looked up from germline, CDR1 is MNHEY and CDR2 is SVGAGI. DNA of the CDR3: TGTGCCAGCACCCGGACAGCGGAATCACCCCTCCACTTT. Amino acid sequence: CASTRTAESPLHF.

This clone came up once. The chain combines TRBV27 with TRBJ1-5, with D perhaps TRBD1 (5 bases). V was shortened by 2 bases and J by 6 bases, with 14 bases between the two germline ends. The CDR3 is 15 amino acids. CDR1 and CDR2 (germline): MNHEY, SMNVEV (reference sequence). The CDR3 is CASSLTGGVSQPQHF. The CDR3, as DNA: TGTGCCAGCAGTTTAACAGGAGGGGTGAGTCAGCCCCAGCATTTT.